The rows below give T cell receptor beta chains drawn from one sample of a study of blood T cell repertoires in COVID-19. Libraries were prepared by immunoSEQ multiplex PCR; TCRdb keeps only in-frame clonotypes and omits some of them. Here the sample spans hundreds of thousands of clones, 89% being singletons. Sequenced material: peripheral blood. The receptor set was obtained from a man aged 35-49 years with acute or convalescent COVID-19. CDR3s leave out the opening cysteine and the closing phenylalanine or tryptophan.

v_gene	j_gene	CDR3aa
TRBV6-5	TRBJ1-5	ASREAGGGQPQH
TRBV12-3/TRBV12-4	TRBJ1-3	ASQRELVYTIY
TRBV28	TRBJ1-1	ASSAGRGRGAF
TRBV27	TRBJ1-5	ASSLGAGGQPQH
TRBV7-2	TRBJ2-3	ASSLSGDTQY
TRBV7-9	TRBJ2-2	ASSLGAGENTGELF
TRBV2	TRBJ2-1	ASSPQGPLEQF
TRBV12-3/TRBV12-4	TRBJ1-5	ASSLGPGQPQH
TRBV9	TRBJ2-2	ASSPTSGVNTGELF
TRBV5-6	TRBJ1-1	ASRTGQGMNTEAF
TRBV11-2	TRBJ2-5	ASSLTPGRAETQY
TRBV11-3	TRBJ2-5	ASSLTGTMGTQY
TRBV27	TRBJ1-2	ASSPQGARSYGYT
TRBV19	TRBJ2-7	ASSITGQGNYEQY
TRBV6-5	TRBJ2-5	ASRTSITGLETQY
TRBV5-4	TRBJ2-7	ASSPGLFREQY
TRBV28	TRBJ1-1	ASSPGRSTEAF
TRBV6-1	TRBJ2-2	ASSVQEGQYTGELF
TRBV7-2	TRBJ2-7	ASSLGASGLFYEQY
TRBV19	TRBJ2-5	ASSIDLASVQETQY
TRBV18	TRBJ1-5	ASSPLDRNQPQH
TRBV12-3/TRBV12-4	TRBJ1-4	ASSLQGYGKLF
TRBV5-1	TRBJ2-1	ASSLVAGGRGEQF
TRBV18	TRBJ1-6	ASSPGQGYSPLH
TRBV18	TRBJ1-4	ASSWDRVEKLF
TRBV7-9	TRBJ1-1	ASTPGGRFRTEAF
TRBV4-1	TRBJ1-2	ASSHPGTGDLGYT
TRBV3-1/TRBV3-2	TRBJ2-7	ASSQRTSVSYEQY
TRBV5-1	TRBJ2-5	ASSLSDTSGRTETQY
TRBV28	TRBJ2-7	ASSLTSGSYEQY
TRBV29-1	TRBJ2-3	SVDLEAMREY
TRBV7-6	TRBJ1-4	ASSLLTGGAAEKLF
TRBV6-2/TRBV6-3	TRBJ2-7	ASSWGTGRYEQY
TRBV9	TRBJ1-4	ASSEGDGINEKLF
TRBV5-4	TRBJ2-1	ASTGTSGYNEQF
TRBV27	TRBJ1-6	ASTEQRGGHSPLH
TRBV7-6	TRBJ2-1	ASSSDPSSYNEQF
TRBV24-1	TRBJ2-2	ATSEPGQGALGELF
TRBV11-3	TRBJ2-5	ASRGRGRDETQY
TRBV7-9	TRBJ1-2	ASGPMGGSGGYT
TRBV3-1/TRBV3-2	TRBJ2-1	ASSQVVKTNEQF
TRBV5-6	TRBJ1-1	ASSPVQGWSTEAF
TRBV3-1/TRBV3-2	TRBJ2-7	ASTREGTYEQY
TRBV14	TRBJ2-1	ASSQDRNEQF
TRBV19	TRBJ2-7	ASRQTGSSYEQY
TRBV6-1	TRBJ1-3	ASSEAGDRDFSGNTIY
TRBV5-6	TRBJ2-3	ASSLRVSGNTDTQY
TRBV28	TRBJ1-5	ASSSIGEGDLGNQPQH
TRBV19	TRBJ1-5	ASSDSSAGSVRPQH
TRBV5-1	TRBJ2-7	ASSLGQGINYEQY
TRBV18	TRBJ1-6	ASSPGLQNSPLH